One sample yielded the 18 T cell receptor beta chains listed below, sequenced in a study of cytomegalovirus exposure and HLA in healthy donors. This PCR relied on a set of 60 Vbeta primers and 13 Jbeta primers. Generated by immunoSEQ multiplex PCR, the TCRdb table keeps only in-frame clones and is missing some. The sample yields about 130,000 clones, approximately 17% seen once. Source material: PBMCs. The origin of the receptors is a female donor in good health and CMV-seropositive.

The chain joins TRBV30 to TRBJ1-1; TRBD1 is a possible D gene (5 bases). Deletions cut 3 bases from V and 5 bases from J, with 19 bases between. Germline-derived CDR1 and CDR2 are GTSNPN and SVGIG (reference sequence). The CDR3 consists of 15 residues. The CDR3 nucleotides are TGTGCCTGGAGGCCCCTCGGGGGGATCGCAACTGAAGCTTTCTTT. It codes for CAWRPLGGIATEAFF.

The CDR3 region is CASSGPGQGNTEAFF. In nucleotides, the CDR3 is TGTGCCAGCAGCGGACCAGGGCAGGGGAACACTGAAGCTTTCTTT. The chain uses TRBV13 and TRBJ1-1; maybe TRBD1 (5 bases). This CDR3 region has 15 residues. V lost 5 bases and J 1 base, leaving 14 bases between the germline ends. Per germline, CDR1 PRHDT and CDR2 FYEKMQ (reference sequence).

The chain is built from TRBV29-1 and TRBJ1-1; D is perhaps TRBD1 (5 bases). This CDR3 is built from 14 residues. Germline V gives CDR1 SQVTM, CDR2 ANQGSEA. Trimming removed 5 bases at V and 0 bases at J, with 13 bases between. DNA of the CDR3: TGCAGCGTTTCTGACAGACCCATGAACACTGAAGCTTTCTTT. It yields the protein CSVSDRPMNTEAFF.

This clone was counted ten times or more. The chain joins TRBV6-5 to TRBJ2-5, with D hard to call. The length of the CDR3 is 14 residues. With 6 bases removed from V and 2 bases from J, the gap between germline ends came to 13 bases. Germline V gives CDR1 MNHEY, CDR2 SVGAGI. CDR3 sequence reads: CASSARGRQETQYF. The DNA for the CDR3 is TGTGCCAGCAGCGCACGAGGCAGACAAGAGACCCAGTACTTC.

This clone has a handful of counts. The chain uses TRBV5-6 and TRBJ2-7; D might be TRBD1 (6 bases). Germline-derived CDR1 and CDR2 are SGHDT and YYEEEE. The CDR3 runs 15 residues. V was clipped by 1 base and J by 0 bases, with 11 bases between them. In DNA, the CDR3 is TGTGCCAGCAGCTTGTTGGACAGCCTCTCCTACGAGCAGTACTTC. Residues: CASSLLDSLSYEQYF.

This chain joins TRBV4-2 and TRBJ2-3, with TRBD1 identical over 10 bases. The V and J ends lost 1 base and 0 bases, in that order; junction bases with no gene match: 7. Germline V gives CDR1 LGHNA, CDR2 YNFKEQ. The CDR3 has 18 residues. CDR3: CASSQGDRGLISTDTQYF. CDR3 nucleotides: TGTGCCAGCAGCCAAGGCGACAGGGGGCTGATTAGCACAGATACGCAGTATTTT.

This chain joins TRBV9 and TRBJ2-1; a possible D gene is TRBD1 (6 bases). Germline CDR1 is SGDLS and CDR2 is YYNGEE. This CDR3 is 13 amino acids long. The V and J ends lost 0 bases and 9 bases respectively, with 10 bases between them. The CDR3 coding sequence is TGTGCCAGCAGCGTAGTACAGGGAGCTGAGCAGTTCTTC. The encoded protein is CASSVVQGAEQFF.

This clone was counted a few times. The chain's CDR3 is CASSYSGTGFYEQYF. CDR3 coding DNA: TGTGCCAGCAGTTACTCAGGGACAGGGTTCTACGAGCAGTACTTC. This chain connects TRBV6-5 to TRBJ2-7, with 9 bases fitting TRBD1. Losses at the gene ends were 0 bases for V and 3 bases for J; bases not matched to a gene: 3. The CDR3 runs to 15 residues. Germline V gene lookup returns CDR1 MNHEY and CDR2 SVGAGI.

This clone was observed a few times. The genes are TRBV27 and TRBJ2-3; no definite D call. From germline, CDR1 is MNHEY and CDR2 SMNVEV (reference sequence). Trimming shortened V by 0 bases and J by 4 bases, and 14 bases separated the two germline ends. The CDR3 runs 16 residues. The CDR3 here is CASSLSINKIPDTQYF. In DNA, the CDR3 is TGTGCCAGCAGTTTATCCATAAACAAAATCCCAGATACGCAGTATTTT.

Regarding this clone: It differs at one base from a far larger clone, so likely a read error. This CDR3 is missing its conserved last phenylalanine or tryptophan, likely due to a read error. The chain has TRBV27 and TRBJ2-7; 10 nucleotides line up with TRBD2. CDR3 length equals 13 residues. The V segment lost 4 bases and the J segment 3 bases; nucleotides outside the gene matches: 0. The germline V gene encodes CDR1 MNHEY and CDR2 SMNVEV (reference sequence). The CDR3 here is CASSWTSGYEQYL. The DNA for the CDR3 is TGTGCCAGCAGTTGGACTAGCGGCTACGAGCAGTACTTA.

The chain joins TRBV19 to TRBJ1-1; D gene ambiguous. V lost 5 bases to trimming and J lost 1 base, with 8 bases between them. Germline V lookup: CDR1 LNHDA, CDR2 SQIVND (reference sequence). The CDR3 loop spans 13 amino acids. The CDR3 sequence: CASSRASNTEAFF. CDR3 nucleotides: TGTGCCAGTAGTCGAGCGTCGAACACTGAAGCTTTCTTT.

This clone occurred a few times. The chain has TRBV19 and TRBJ1-2; perhaps TRBD1 as D (5 bases). Germline lookup yields CDR1 LNHDA and CDR2 SQIVND (reference sequence). The CDR3 has 14 residues. Trimming left V 7 bases short and J 4 bases short, with 16 bases between. Written as DNA, the CDR3 is TGTGCCAGTATCCCCTCCGCAGGGCCCTATGGCTACACCTTC. Translated: CASIPSAGPYGYTF.

This clone has a handful of counts. This chain joins TRBV2 and TRBJ1-1; 10 bases match TRBD1. CDR1 is SNHLY, CDR2 FYNNEI, per germline. CDR3 length: 14 amino acids. Germline trimming cut 6 bases from V and 3 bases from J; bases unmatched to any gene: 4. The CDR3 reads CASRRTGGYTEAFF. Here the CDR3 DNA reads TGTGCCAGCAGGAGGACAGGGGGGTACACTGAAGCTTTCTTT. Looking up the rest from reference TRBV2 and TRBJ1-1 gives the full variable domain: EPEVTQTPSHQVTQMGQEVILRCVPISNHLYFYWYRQILGQKVEFLVSFYNNEISEKSEIFDDQFSVERPDGSNFTLKIRSTKLEDSAMYFCASRRTGGYTEAFFGQGTRLTVV.

This clone came up a few times. The V and J genes are TRBV30 and TRBJ2-7; TRBD1 matches at 7 bases. V shed 3 bases, J shed 2 bases, and the junction held 4 bases outside the gene matches. Germline values: CDR1 GTSNPN, CDR2 SVGIG (reference sequence). The CDR3 consists of 13 residues. This CDR3 reads CAWRETGTYEQYF. The CDR3 DNA follows: TGTGCCTGGAGGGAGACAGGGACCTACGAGCAGTACTTC.

This clone has ten or more counts. An end of the junction differs from the germline gene, which may be a read error. The CDR3 coding sequence is TGTGCCAGTAGTATACTAGCGGGACGCAATGGGCAGTTCTTC. Translating it yields CASSILAGRNGQFF. The rearrangement uses TRBV19 and TRBJ2-1; TRBD2 aligns across 9 bases. This CDR3 has 14 residues. CDR1 is LNHDA and CDR2 is SQIVND in the germline V gene (reference sequence).

This clone occurred a few times. V gene TRBV13 combines with J gene TRBJ2-1; D gene ambiguous. Germline V gene sequence: CDR1 PRHDT, CDR2 FYEKMQ (reference sequence). The CDR3 loop spans 14 amino acids. V was cut by 5 bases and J by 3 bases, with 11 bases left in between. The CDR3 region has the DNA TGTGCCAGCAGCGTCGCTACAGTCTACAATGAGCAGTTCTTC. This gives the protein CASSVATVYNEQFF.

The gene calls are TRBV27 and TRBJ2-1; 12 positions match TRBD2. The length of the CDR3 is 16 residues. V dropped 4 bases and J dropped 4; count of bases not matched to a gene: 5. The germline V gene encodes CDR1 MNHEY and CDR2 SMNVEV (reference sequence). The CDR3 reads CASSYSGLAGYNEQFF. The CDR3 DNA reads TGTGCCAGCAGTTACAGCGGACTAGCGGGATACAATGAGCAGTTCTTC.

The chain recombines TRBV6-5 with TRBJ1-5; D uncertain. V lost 4 bases to trimming and J lost 3 bases, with 16 bases between them. The length of the CDR3 is 16 residues. CDR1 and CDR2 (germline): MNHEY, SVGAGI. This chain's CDR3 is CASSLSRRRDNQPQHF. The CDR3 DNA reads as TGTGCCAGCAGTTTATCGCGTCGGAGGGACAATCAGCCCCAGCATTTT.